Following are 25 T cell receptor beta chains from one sample sequenced in a study of blood T cells in healthy people across ages. The second PCR ran about 6 to 12 cycles with a sample-barcoded 5' primer and J-beta primers. TCRdb reprocessed the 5' RACE reads with MiXCR, giving one entry per CDR3 protein. This table holds more than 1.4 million distinct CDR3 sequences, approximately 38% found once. The sequenced sample was blood. The receptor set was obtained from a woman under 30 in good health.

The J gene is TRBJ2-5, the V gene TRBV2, with TRBD2 matching 15 bases. The V and J ends lost 11 bases and 1 base, in that order; junction bases with no gene match: 8. The CDR3 covers 16 residues. Germline V gene data show CDR1 as SNHLY and CDR2 as FYNNEI. The CDR3: CACRTSGGALQETQYF. The CDR3 DNA is TGTGCCTGTCGGACTAGCGGGGGGGCCCTCCAAGAGACCCAGTACTTC.

This clonotype was observed once. V gene TRBV9 combines with J gene TRBJ2-1; TRBD2 matches at 16 bases. Germline V gene lookup returns CDR1 SGDLS and CDR2 YYNGEE. The CDR3 covers 18 residues. V lost 0 bases to trimming and J lost 7 bases; unmatched junction nucleotides: 7. CDR3: CASSVGGLAGGPRNEQFF. CDR3 bases: TGTGCCAGCAGCGTAGGGGGACTAGCGGGAGGGCCTAGGAATGAGCAGTTCTTC.

J is TRBJ2-1 and V is TRBV6-1; D remains ambiguous. This CDR3 comprises 13 residues. Trimming pared 7 bases from V and 9 bases from J, leaving 16 bases between. Germline lookup yields CDR1 MNHNS and CDR2 SASEGT. This CDR3 reads CASTRASWAEQFF. For the CDR3, the DNA is TGTGCCAGCACACGGGCGTCTTGGGCTGAGCAGTTCTTC.

J is TRBJ2-4 and V is TRBV10-3; D gene uncertain. The germline gives CDR1 ENHRY, CDR2 SYGVKD. V was shortened by 0 bases and J by 5 bases, with 8 bases between the two germline ends. This CDR3 spans 14 amino acids. The DNA for the CDR3 is TGTGCCATCAGTGAGTCCTGGGCGCAAAACATTCAGTACTTC. This gives the protein CAISESWAQNIQYF.

This clonotype has only a few counts. The rearrangement links TRBV20-1 to TRBJ2-1; maybe TRBD1 (5 bases). The germline V and J ends were trimmed by 3 bases and 3 bases, with 15 bases remaining between them. CDR3 length: 15 residues. Per germline, CDR1 DFQATT and CDR2 SNEGSKA (reference sequence). Written as DNA, the CDR3 is TGCAGTGCTAGTAAAGTGGGGCCGCTCTACAATGAGCAGTTCTTC. It is translated as CSASKVGPLYNEQFF.

This clonotype has a count of ten or more. The chain has TRBV20-1 and TRBJ2-1; 7 nucleotides align to TRBD2. Trimming cost V 8 bases and J 4 bases; bases outside gene matches: 8. Looked up from germline, CDR1 is DFQATT and CDR2 is SNEGSKA (reference sequence). The CDR3 length is 13 residues. This chain's CDR3 is CSLERGLYNEQFF. For the CDR3, the DNA is TGCAGTTTGGAGCGGGGACTATACAATGAGCAGTTCTTC.

In its sample, this clonotype was seen a few times. The chain is built from TRBV7-9 and TRBJ2-7; D is undetermined. The J call may be in error: the DNA end matches TRBJ2-4 better. The CDR3 loop spans 16 amino acids. CDR1 is SEHNR, CDR2 FQNEAQ, per germline (reference sequence). CDR3 residues: CASSSPKLGFRDIQYF. CDR3 coding DNA: TGTGCCAGCAGCTCCCCAAAACTGGGGTTTAGGGACATTCAGTACTTC.

The table lists this clonotype with a few counts. This chain connects TRBV4-2 to TRBJ2-1; D is possibly TRBD1 or TRBD2 (5 bases each). Deletions cut 3 bases from V and 0 bases from J, with 18 bases between. Germline CDR1 and CDR2: LGHNA and YNFKEQ. CDR3 length: 18 residues. The CDR3 DNA follows: TGTGCCAGCAGCCACCCTCGGGACGGGATGAGCTCCTACAATGAGCAGTTCTTC. Its protein product is CASSHPRDGMSSYNEQFF.

The chain has TRBV27 and TRBJ1-5; D call uncertain. CDR3 size: 14 residues. Germline CDR1 is MNHEY and CDR2 is SMNVEV (reference sequence). Deletions cut 3 bases from V and 0 bases from J, with 6 bases between. The CDR3 reads CASSFGSSNQPQHF. In DNA form, the CDR3 reads TGTGCCAGCAGTTTTGGGTCTAGCAATCAGCCCCAGCATTTT.

The chain recombines TRBV30 with TRBJ2-3, with D possibly matching TRBD2 (5 bases). V was clipped by 4 bases and J by 4 bases, with 9 bases between them. Germline V gene data show CDR1 as GTSNPN and CDR2 as SVGIG (reference sequence). CDR3 length: 12 residues. DNA of the CDR3: TGTGCCTGGATGTTAGCGCCAGATACGCAGTATTTT. Encoded protein: CAWMLAPDTQYF.

This clonotype was detected a few times. The chain links TRBV2 to TRBJ2-7, with TRBD1 matching over 8 bases. Germline CDR1 reads SNHLY; CDR2 reads FYNNEI. V shed 9 bases, J shed 3 bases, and the junction held 7 bases outside the gene matches. This CDR3 spans 13 amino acids. The CDR3 nucleotides are TGTGCCAGACCCGGACAGGGTCTCTACGAGCAGTACTTC. Its translation: CARPGQGLYEQYF.

The chain is built from TRBV12-3 or TRBV12-4 and TRBJ2-3, with 11 bases that match TRBD2. V gave up 10 bases and J gave up 9 bases; unmatched junction bases: 6. The CDR3 runs to 12 residues. DNA for the CDR3: TGTGCCACCCTAGCGGGGGGACGAACGCAGTATTTT. This gives the protein CATLAGGRTQYF.

This clonotype was seen only a few times. V usage is TRBV6-5 and J usage is TRBJ1-1, with 9 bases that match TRBD1. Germline V gene lookup returns CDR1 MNHEY and CDR2 SVGAGI. V was pared by 5 bases and J by 2 bases, with 3 bases of the junction left unmatched. This CDR3 is built from 14 residues. The CDR3 nucleotides are TGTGCCAGCAGTGAGACAGGGGGAAACACTGAAGCTTTCTTT. Its translation: CASSETGGNTEAFF.

The gene calls are TRBV7-9 and TRBJ2-7; 14 nucleotides agree with TRBD2. From germline, CDR1 is SEHNR and CDR2 FQNEAQ (reference sequence). Unmatched junction bases numbered 8, after V lost 5 bases and J lost 11 bases. The CDR3 length is 14 residues. DNA for the CDR3: TGTGCCAGCAGCCCTGGACTAGCGGGAGGAAACAAGTACTTC. Translated, it gives CASSPGLAGGNKYF.

The chain has TRBV6-1 and TRBJ2-5, with a weak D call TRBD1 (6 bases). Judging by the DNA end, TRBJ2-7 fits better; the J call may be wrong. The length of the CDR3 is 17 residues. Germline-derived CDR1 and CDR2 are MNHNS and SASEGT. The CDR3 loop is CASSALGYGTNLNEQYF. The CDR3 DNA reads as TGTGCCAGCAGTGCCCTTGGGTACGGGACAAACCTAAACGAGCAGTACTTC.

This clonotype was seen a handful of times. V gene TRBV7-9 combines with J gene TRBJ2-1; 9 bases fit TRBD2. V gave up 2 bases and J gave up 6 bases; unmatched junction bases: 11. The CDR3 has 17 residues. From germline, CDR1 is SEHNR and CDR2 FQNEAQ (reference sequence). In DNA form, the CDR3 reads TGTGCCAGCAGCTTAACAGTCTTAGCGGGAGACGTCAATGAGCAGTTCTTC. It encodes CASSLTVLAGDVNEQFF. Supplemented by reference TRBV7-9 and TRBJ2-1, the full variable domain reads DTGVSQNPRHKITKRGQNVTFRCDPISEHNRLYWYRQTLGQGPEFLTYFQNEAQLEKSRLLSDRFSAERPKGSFSTLEIQRTEQGDSAMYLCASSLTVLAGDVNEQFFGPGTRLTVL.

In its sample, this clonotype was seen a few times. The chain recombines TRBV10-3 with TRBJ2-1; D is unclear. The CDR3 spans 16 residues. V was clipped by 6 bases and J by 0 bases, with 15 bases between them. Germline lookup yields CDR1 ENHRY and CDR2 SYGVKD. This CDR3 is CAISEDRGISYNEQFF. CDR3 nucleotide sequence: TGTGCCATCAGCGAGGATCGTGGGATCTCCTACAATGAGCAGTTCTTC.

This clonotype has just one count. V gene TRBV4-1 combines with J gene TRBJ2-7, with no clear D. The CDR3 extends over 13 amino acids. V was pared by 1 base and J by 3 bases, with 7 bases between. CDR1 is MGHRA and CDR2 is YSYEKL in the germline V gene. CDR3 nucleotides: TGCGCCAGCAGCCAAGCCCTAGACTACGAGCAGTACTTC. Translated, it gives CASSQALDYEQYF.

This CDR3 reads CASKPGTVSLGSPLHF. CDR3 sequence (DNA): TGTGCCAGCAAACCCGGGACAGTGAGTCTCGGTTCACCCCTCCACTTT. The genes are TRBV6-6 and TRBJ1-6, with TRBD1 matching over 7 bases. The CDR3 covers 16 residues. The trim removed 7 bases at V and 9 bases at J, leaving 15 bases unmatched. Germline V CDR1 and CDR2: MNHNY, SVGAGI (reference sequence).

V and J are TRBV12-3 or TRBV12-4 and TRBJ2-5, with D hard to call. The J call may be wrong; the DNA end is better matched by TRBJ2-7. CDR3 length: 12 amino acids. This CDR3 reads CASSFYGGEQYF. In DNA, the CDR3 is TGTGCCAGCAGTTTTTATGGTGGCGAGCAGTACTTC.

CDR3 in DNA: TGTGCCAGCAGTGAATTGGGCGGGGACAGAGAAGAGACCCAGTACTTC. Protein sequence: CASSELGGDREETQYF. V gene TRBV25-1 combines with J gene TRBJ2-7; possibly TRBD1 for D (7 bases). The J call may not be correct, given that the DNA end is closer to TRBJ2-5. The CDR3 has 16 amino acids. From germline, CDR1 is MGHDK and CDR2 SYGVNS.

Here the CDR3 DNA reads TGTGCCAGCAGTTACAAGGGGGACCCCGGAACCTACGAGCAGTACTTC. As protein: CASSYKGDPGTYEQYF. The chain is built from TRBV6-5 and TRBJ2-5; D may be TRBD1 (6 bases). TRBJ2-7 matches the DNA end more closely, so the J call is doubtful. The CDR3 is 16 amino acids. The germline V gene has CDR1 MNHEY and CDR2 SVGAGI.

There are a few counts of this clonotype. CDR3 residues: CASSSSGTWLPGANVLTF. The DNA of the CDR3 is TGTGCCAGCAGTTCATCGGGGACGTGGCTACCCGGGGCCAACGTCCTGACTTTC. This chain joins TRBV12-3 or TRBV12-4 and TRBJ2-6; D possibly matches TRBD1 or TRBD2 (5 bases each). V gave up 4 bases and J gave up 4 bases, with 20 bases separating them. CDR3 length: 18 amino acids.

This chain links TRBV10-3 with TRBJ2-5; 10 bases fit TRBD2. This CDR3 region has 15 residues. CDR1 and CDR2 (germline): ENHRY, SYGVKD. V shed 2 bases and J 7 bases; nucleotides not matched to a gene: 7. CDR3 sequence reads: CAISERTSGAGTQYF. In DNA, the CDR3 is TGTGCCATCAGTGAGCGGACTAGCGGAGCGGGGACCCAGTACTTC.

This chain uses TRBV6-1 with TRBJ2-5, with D unresolved. V was clipped by 4 bases and J by 4 bases, with 10 bases between them. This CDR3 region has 13 residues. Germline V lookup: CDR1 MNHNS, CDR2 SASEGT. CDR3 sequence (DNA): TGTGCCAGCAGTGCGCTAGAAGCAGAGACCCAGTACTTC. This encodes CASSALEAETQYF.